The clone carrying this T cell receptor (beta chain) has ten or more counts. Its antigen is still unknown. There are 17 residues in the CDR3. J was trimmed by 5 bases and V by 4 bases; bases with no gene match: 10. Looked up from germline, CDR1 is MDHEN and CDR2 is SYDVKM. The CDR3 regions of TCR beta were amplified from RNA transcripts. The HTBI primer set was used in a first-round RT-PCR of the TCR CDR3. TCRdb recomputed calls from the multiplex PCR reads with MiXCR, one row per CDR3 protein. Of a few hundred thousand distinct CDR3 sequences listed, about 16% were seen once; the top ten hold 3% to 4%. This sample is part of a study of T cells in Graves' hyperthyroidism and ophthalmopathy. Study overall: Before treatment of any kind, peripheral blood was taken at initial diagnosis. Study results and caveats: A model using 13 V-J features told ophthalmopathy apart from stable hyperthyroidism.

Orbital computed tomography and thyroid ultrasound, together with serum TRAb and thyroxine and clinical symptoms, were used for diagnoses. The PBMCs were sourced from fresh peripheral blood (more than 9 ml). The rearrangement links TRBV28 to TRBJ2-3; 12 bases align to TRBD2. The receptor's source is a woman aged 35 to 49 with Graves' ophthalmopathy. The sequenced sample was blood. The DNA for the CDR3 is TGTGCCAGCAGTTCTATCGGACTAGCGGGGTGGATAGATACGCAGTATTTT. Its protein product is CASSSIGLAGWIDTQYF.